This T cell receptor beta chain was sequenced in a study of blood T cell repertoires in COVID-19. In the study overall: COVID-19 samples, acute and convalescent, were from the United States, Italy and Spain. PBMCs, B-cell-depleted T cells, or T cells were the source of the cDNA or gDNA that made up the material.

Authors' data handling: Reference gene primer amplification in the assay estimated nucleated cell counts. TCRdb's copy holds only in-frame clones and misses some; the assay was immunoSEQ multiplex PCR. From that table come the V and J calls and clone size; the DNA was used to work out D and trimming. This table has about 300,000 clones, over 80% appearing once. The CDR3 sequence is 12 residues long. Germline CDR1 reads MNHNY; CDR2 reads SVGAGI (reference sequence). Between the trimmed V and J ends, which lost 2 bases and 9 bases, there was a span of 5 bases. Sequencing was performed on peripheral blood. This TCR derives from a woman aged 40 to 50 who had recovered from COVID-19. The chain couples TRBV6-6 to TRBJ1-6; no definite D call. CDR3 loop: CASSYPGSPLHF. In DNA form, the CDR3 reads TGTGCCAGCAGTTACCCCGGTTCACCCCTCCACTTT.